Detailed here is one T cell receptor (beta chain). What it binds is not known. This record comes from a study of Graves' ophthalmopathy and Graves' hyperthyroidism. Study information: Peripheral blood was gathered at first diagnosis, ahead of any treatment whatsoever. Overall study results and limits: Most clonotypes expanded in thyroid above 0.001 frequency were present in blood too.

Beta-chain TCR CDR3 regions were amplified from RNA transcripts. The first-round RT-PCR employed HTBI primers together with the Qiagen OneStep RT-PCR kit. A multiplex PCR was then performed as the second round. TCRdb re-called the multiplex PCR reads with MiXCR, one entry per CDR3 protein. Of approximately 700,000 distinct CDR3 sequences detected, 40% appear once; the ten largest clones hold 40% to 55%. V gave up 3 bases and J gave up 6 bases, with 17 bases separating them. Germline V gives CDR1 SGHTA, CDR2 FQGNSA. The length of the CDR3 is 16 residues. This sequence originates from an adult man with Graves' ophthalmopathy. The genes are TRBV7-2 and TRBJ1-4; D possibly corresponds to TRBD1 (6 bases). The specimen was peripheral blood. CDR3: CASSFGTTRRDEKLFF. CDR3 nucleotides: TGTGCCAGCAGCTTCGGGACAACTCGCCGGGATGAAAAACTGTTTTTT.